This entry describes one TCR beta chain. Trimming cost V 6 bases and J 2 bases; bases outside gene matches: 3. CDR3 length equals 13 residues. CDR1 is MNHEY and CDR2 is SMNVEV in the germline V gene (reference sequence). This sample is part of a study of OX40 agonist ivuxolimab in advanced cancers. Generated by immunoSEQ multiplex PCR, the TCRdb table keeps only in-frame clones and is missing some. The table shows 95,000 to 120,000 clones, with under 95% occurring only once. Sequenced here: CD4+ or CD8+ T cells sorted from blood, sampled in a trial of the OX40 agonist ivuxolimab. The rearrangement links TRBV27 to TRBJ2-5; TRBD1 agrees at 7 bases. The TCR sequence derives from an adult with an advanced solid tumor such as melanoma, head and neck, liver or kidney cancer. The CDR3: CASRKGQQETQYF. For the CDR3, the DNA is TGTGCCAGCAGAAAGGGACAGCAAGAGACCCAGTACTTC.